This TCR beta chain derives from a study of cytomegalovirus exposure and HLA in healthy donors. Germline V gene lookup returns CDR1 SGHTA and CDR2 FQGTGA. Trimming cost V 2 bases and J 0 bases; bases outside gene matches: 6. The CDR3 extends over 19 amino acids. Amplification used 60 Vbeta primers and 13 Jbeta primers. Method: immunoSEQ multiplex PCR; TCRdb's copy keeps in-frame clones and lacks some. The data contain around 110,000 clones, roughly 87% of them seen just once; the ten biggest clones take up roughly 2.6%. The chain couples TRBV7-3 to TRBJ2-6; 11 bases fit TRBD1. The TCR comes from a man aged 25 to 40 in good health and CMV-seropositive. Sequencing was carried out using PBMCs. The CDR3 sequence: CASSLLVGQGASGANVLTF. The DNA for the CDR3 is TGTGCCAGCAGCTTACTAGTTGGACAGGGGGCCTCTGGGGCCAACGTCCTGACTTTC. Filled out from reference TRBV7-3 and TRBJ2-6, the complete variable domain reads GAGVSQTPSNKVTEKGKYVELRCDPISGHTALYWYRQSLGQGPEFLIYFQGTGAADDSGLPNDRFFAVRPEGSVSTLKIQRTERGDSAVYLCASSLLVGQGASGANVLTFGAGSRLTVL.